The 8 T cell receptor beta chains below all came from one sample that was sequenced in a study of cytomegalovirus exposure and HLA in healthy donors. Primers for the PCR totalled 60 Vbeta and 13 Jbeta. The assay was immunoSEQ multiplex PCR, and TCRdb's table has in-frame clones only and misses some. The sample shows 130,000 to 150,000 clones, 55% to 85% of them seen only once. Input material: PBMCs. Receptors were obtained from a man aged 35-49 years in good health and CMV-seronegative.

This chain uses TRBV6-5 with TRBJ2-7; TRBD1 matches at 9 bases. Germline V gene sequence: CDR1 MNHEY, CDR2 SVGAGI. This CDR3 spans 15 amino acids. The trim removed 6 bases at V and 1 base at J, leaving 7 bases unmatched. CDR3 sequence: CASRGRTGDSYEQYF. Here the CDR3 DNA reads TGTGCCAGCAGGGGGAGGACAGGGGATTCCTACGAGCAGTACTTC.

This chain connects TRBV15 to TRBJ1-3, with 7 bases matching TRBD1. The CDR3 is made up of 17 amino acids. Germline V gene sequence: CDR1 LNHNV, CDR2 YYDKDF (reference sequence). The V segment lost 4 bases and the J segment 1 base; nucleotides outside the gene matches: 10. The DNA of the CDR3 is TGTGCCACCAGCATCCCCGGACAGGAGGTGTCTGGAAACACCATATATTTT. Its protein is CATSIPGQEVSGNTIYF.

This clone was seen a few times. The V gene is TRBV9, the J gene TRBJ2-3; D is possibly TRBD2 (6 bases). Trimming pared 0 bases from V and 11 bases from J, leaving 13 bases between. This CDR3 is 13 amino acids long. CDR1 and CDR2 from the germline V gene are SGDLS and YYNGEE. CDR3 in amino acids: CASSVAGGREQYF. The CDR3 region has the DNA TGTGCCAGCAGCGTAGCGGGTGGGCGGGAGCAGTATTTT.

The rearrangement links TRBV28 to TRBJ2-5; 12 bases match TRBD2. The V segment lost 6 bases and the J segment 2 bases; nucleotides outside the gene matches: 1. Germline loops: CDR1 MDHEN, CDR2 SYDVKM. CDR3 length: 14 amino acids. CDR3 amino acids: CASSGLAGQETQYF. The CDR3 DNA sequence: TGTGCCAGCAGCGGACTAGCGGGACAAGAGACCCAGTACTTC.

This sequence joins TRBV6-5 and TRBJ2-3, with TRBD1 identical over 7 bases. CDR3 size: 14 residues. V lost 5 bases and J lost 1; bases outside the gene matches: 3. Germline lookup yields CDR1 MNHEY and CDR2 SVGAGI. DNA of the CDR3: TGTGCCAGCAGTCCTAGGGGGCGCACAGATACGCAGTATTTT. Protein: CASSPRGRTDTQYF.

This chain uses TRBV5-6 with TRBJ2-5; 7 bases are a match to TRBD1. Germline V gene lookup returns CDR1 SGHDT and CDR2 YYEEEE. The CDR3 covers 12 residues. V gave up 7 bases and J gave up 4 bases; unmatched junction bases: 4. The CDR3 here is CASFRQGETQYF. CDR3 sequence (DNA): TGTGCCAGCTTCCGACAGGGAGAGACCCAGTACTTC.

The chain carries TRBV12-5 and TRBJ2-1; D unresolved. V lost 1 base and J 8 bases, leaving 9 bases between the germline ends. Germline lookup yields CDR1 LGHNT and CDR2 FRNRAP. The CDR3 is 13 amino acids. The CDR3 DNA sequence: TGTGCTAGTGGTTTGGCGACAACCCATGAGCAGTTCTTC. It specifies CASGLATTHEQFF.

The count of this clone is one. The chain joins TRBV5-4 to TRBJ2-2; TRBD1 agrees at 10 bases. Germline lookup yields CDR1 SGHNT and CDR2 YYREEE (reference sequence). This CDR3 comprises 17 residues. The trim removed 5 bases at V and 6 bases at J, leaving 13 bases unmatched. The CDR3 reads CASSSVRRDRGAGELFF. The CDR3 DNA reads TGTGCCAGCAGTTCAGTCCGCCGGGACAGGGGAGCCGGGGAGCTGTTTTTT.